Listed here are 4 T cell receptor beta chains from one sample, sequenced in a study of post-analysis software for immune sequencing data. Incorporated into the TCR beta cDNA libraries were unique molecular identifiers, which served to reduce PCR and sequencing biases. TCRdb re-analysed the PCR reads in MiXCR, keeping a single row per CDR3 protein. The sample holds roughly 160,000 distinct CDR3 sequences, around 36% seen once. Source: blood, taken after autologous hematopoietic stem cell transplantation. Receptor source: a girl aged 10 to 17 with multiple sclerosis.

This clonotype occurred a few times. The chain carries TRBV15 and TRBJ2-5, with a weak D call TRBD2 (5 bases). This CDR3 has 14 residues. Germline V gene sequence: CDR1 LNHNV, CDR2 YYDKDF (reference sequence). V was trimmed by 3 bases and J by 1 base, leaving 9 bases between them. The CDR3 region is CATSRGTSQETQYF. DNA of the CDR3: TGTGCCACCAGCAGGGGCACTAGCCAAGAGACCCAGTACTTC. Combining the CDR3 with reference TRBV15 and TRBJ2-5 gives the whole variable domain DAMVIQNPRYQVTQFGKPVTLSCSQTLNHNVMYWYQQKSSQAPKLLFHYYDKDFNNEADTPDNFQSRRPNTSFCFLDIRSPGLGDTAMYLCATSRGTSQETQYFGPGTRLLVL.

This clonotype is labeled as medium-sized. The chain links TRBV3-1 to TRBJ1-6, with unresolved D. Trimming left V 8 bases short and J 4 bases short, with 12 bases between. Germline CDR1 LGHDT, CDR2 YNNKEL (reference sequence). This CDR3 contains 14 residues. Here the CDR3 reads CASGPDGYNSPLHF. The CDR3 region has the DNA TGTGCCAGCGGACCGGACGGATATAATTCACCCCTCCACTTT.

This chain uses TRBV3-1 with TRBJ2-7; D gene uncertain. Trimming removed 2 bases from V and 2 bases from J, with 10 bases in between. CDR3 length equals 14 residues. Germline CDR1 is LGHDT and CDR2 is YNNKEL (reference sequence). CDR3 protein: CASSQRQAPYEQYF. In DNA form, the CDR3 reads TGTGCCAGCAGCCAACGGCAGGCACCCTACGAGCAGTACTTC.

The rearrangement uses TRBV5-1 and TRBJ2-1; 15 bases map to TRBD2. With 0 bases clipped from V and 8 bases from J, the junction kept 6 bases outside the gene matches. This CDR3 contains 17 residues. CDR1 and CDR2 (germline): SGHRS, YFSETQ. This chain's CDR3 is CASSLGWGLAGGHEQFF. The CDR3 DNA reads TGCGCCAGCAGCTTGGGTTGGGGACTAGCGGGAGGACATGAGCAGTTCTTC.